This passage covers 27 T cell receptor beta chains from one sample sequenced in a study of shared T cell receptors in the human thymus. Using immunoSEQ multiplex PCR, the repertoire was profiled, and TCRdb retains in-frame clones only, with some absent. The sample shows hundreds of thousands of clones, approximately 88% of them seen only once. Separately, the same data were catalogued under a study of human thymus T cells.

Sequencing used thymocytes. These receptor sequences come from a boy under two years old with a congenital heart defect.

A few counts support this clone. The chain couples TRBV6-5 to TRBJ1-5, with a tentative D call TRBD1 (5 bases). V was pared by 4 bases and J by 6 bases, with 13 bases between. Germline CDR1 is MNHEY and CDR2 is SVGAGI. The CDR3 is 14 residues long. CDR3 in amino acids: CASSLRGKGQPQHF. The CDR3 DNA sequence: TGTGCCAGCAGTTTAAGGGGAAAAGGTCAGCCCCAGCATTTT.

The V gene is TRBV6-5, the J gene TRBJ2-5, with D possibly being TRBD2 (6 bases). The V and J ends lost 0 bases and 4 bases respectively, with 15 bases between them. The CDR3 length is 16 residues. The germline CDR1 and CDR2 sequences are MNHEY and SVGAGI. Written as DNA, the CDR3 is TGTGCCAGCAGTTACTCCGGGTGGAGGGCTGGAGAGACCCAGTACTTC. Translating gives CASSYSGWRAGETQYF.

This CDR3 is CASSQGPSGRSTDTQYF. CDR3 DNA: TGCGCCAGCAGCCAAGGCCCAAGCGGGAGGAGCACAGATACGCAGTATTTT. The chain employs TRBV4-1 and TRBJ2-3; TRBD2 agrees at 9 bases. V lost 1 base to trimming and J lost 0 bases; unmatched junction nucleotides: 5. This CDR3 spans 17 amino acids. Germline loops: CDR1 MGHRA, CDR2 YSYEKL.

The gene calls are TRBV25-1 and TRBJ1-4; perhaps TRBD1 as D (6 bases). V was trimmed by 4 bases and J by 7 bases, leaving 22 bases between them. Germline loops: CDR1 MGHDK, CDR2 SYGVNS. CDR3 length: 17 amino acids. The CDR3 bases are TGTGCCAGCAGTGGCAGACTCACAGGGTCAGGGATTGAAAAACTGTTTTTT. It translates to CASSGRLTGSGIEKLFF.

The chain has TRBV14 and TRBJ2-3; TRBD2 agrees at 10 bases. CDR1 and CDR2 from the germline V gene are SGHDN and FVKESK. This CDR3 is 15 amino acids long. Trimming removed 0 bases from V and 5 bases from J; junction bases left unmatched: 2. CDR3 in amino acids: CASSQERTSGDTQYF. CDR3 coding DNA: TGTGCCAGCAGCCAAGAGAGGACTAGCGGAGATACGCAGTATTTT.

The chain carries TRBV11-2 and TRBJ1-3; TRBD1 aligns across 8 bases. The CDR3 is made up of 18 amino acids. The germline gives CDR1 SGHAT, CDR2 FQNNGV. J lost 0 bases, V lost 4 bases, and 11 bases had no gene match. CDR3 residues: CASSSRDRTTSSGNTIYF. CDR3 coding DNA: TGTGCCAGCAGCTCCCGGGACAGGACGACGTCCTCTGGAAACACCATATATTTT.

This chain links TRBV10-2 with TRBJ1-4; D is unresolved. V lost 3 bases, J lost 7 bases, and 9 bases lay in between. CDR3 length equals 13 residues. The V gene's germline CDR1 is WSHSY and CDR2 SAAADI. The CDR3 here is CASSEGGREKLFF. The DNA for the CDR3 is TGCGCCAGCAGTGAAGGCGGGCGTGAAAAACTGTTTTTT.

The V and J genes are TRBV6-6 and TRBJ2-1, with 7 bases that match TRBD2. V lost 10 bases and J lost 1; bases outside the gene matches: 7. CDR3 size: 14 residues. Germline V CDR1 and CDR2: MNHNY, SVGAGI (reference sequence). The CDR3 nucleotides are TGTGCCACCTCGAACGGGAGGTCCTACAATGAGCAGTTCTTC. This sequence encodes CATSNGRSYNEQFF.

This chain uses TRBV15 with TRBJ1-1; possibly TRBD1 for D (5 bases). Trimming removed 1 base at V and 1 base at J, with 10 bases between. The germline V gene has CDR1 LNHNV and CDR2 YYDKDF (reference sequence). The length of the CDR3 is 15 residues. The CDR3 DNA is TGTGCCACCAGCAGAGTGGAGGGGAAGAACACTGAAGCTTTCTTT. It is translated as CATSRVEGKNTEAFF.

The chain uses TRBV4-2 and TRBJ2-3; 13 positions agree with TRBD2. After removal of 1 base from V and 2 bases from J, the junction contained 21 bases not matched to a gene. This CDR3 has 23 amino acids. CDR1 and CDR2 from the germline V gene are LGHNA and YNFKEQ. The CDR3 loop reads CASSQVRKGTSGETHTVTDTQYF. CDR3 nucleotides: TGTGCCAGCAGCCAAGTTCGAAAAGGGACTAGCGGGGAGACCCATACAGTCACAGATACGCAGTATTTT.

The chain couples TRBV11-2 to TRBJ2-7; TRBD2 is a possible D gene (5 bases). Germline V CDR1 and CDR2: SGHAT, FQNNGV. V was clipped by 1 base and J by 4 bases, with 14 bases between them. The CDR3 sequence is 15 residues long. The CDR3 bases are TGTGCCAGCAGCTTAGTGGCTGCCGGACTTTACGAGCAGTACTTC. As protein: CASSLVAAGLYEQYF.

The chain employs TRBV5-8 and TRBJ1-2; the match to TRBD1 covers 11 bases. This CDR3 contains 14 residues. The germline V gene has CDR1 SGHTS and CDR2 YDEGEE. The trim removed 4 bases at V and 2 bases at J, leaving 1 base unmatched. CDR3 DNA sequence: TGTGCCAGCAGCCGGGACAGGGGGAACTATGGCTACACCTTC. Amino acids: CASSRDRGNYGYTF.

The chain joins TRBV5-6 to TRBJ2-5, with 12 bases aligning to TRBD2. Germline-derived CDR1 and CDR2 are SGHDT and YYEEEE. This CDR3 has 17 residues. The junction had 10 bases not matched to a gene; V was cut back by 3 bases and J by 4 bases. CDR3 in DNA: TGTGCCAGCAGCTGCACGTCTAGCGGGAGGGCCCGAGAGACCCAGTACTTC. Translation gives CASSCTSSGRARETQYF.

The genes are TRBV6-1 and TRBJ1-1; 7 bases are shared with TRBD1. Germline V gives CDR1 MNHNS, CDR2 SASEGT. V dropped 5 bases and J dropped 1; count of bases not matched to a gene: 7. CDR3 length: 15 amino acids. Written as DNA, the CDR3 is TGTGCCAGCAGTTTCTTACAGGGGCCGAACACTGAAGCTTTCTTT. This translates into CASSFLQGPNTEAFF.

This chain joins TRBV6-1 and TRBJ1-1; TRBD1 is a possible D gene (5 bases). The CDR3 has 15 residues. The germline V gene encodes CDR1 MNHNS and CDR2 SASEGT. Trimming pared 5 bases from V and 1 base from J, leaving 14 bases between. CDR3 loop: CASSKYRPKNTEAFF. CDR3 DNA sequence: TGTGCCAGCAGTAAGTACAGGCCAAAGAACACTGAAGCTTTCTTT.

The chain is built from TRBV28 and TRBJ2-7; perhaps TRBD1 as D (6 bases). The CDR3 is 16 residues long. Germline V CDR1 and CDR2: MDHEN, SYDVKM. Trimming pared 6 bases from V and 0 bases from J, leaving 18 bases between. The CDR3 DNA is TGTGCCAGCAGCCGCCGGGACATCGCTAACTCCTACGAGCAGTACTTC. Protein product: CASSRRDIANSYEQYF. The full variable domain, completed using reference TRBV28 and TRBJ2-7, is DVKVTQSSRYLVKRTGEKVFLECVQDMDHENMFWYRQDPGLGLRLIYFSYDVKMKEKGDIPEGYSVSREKKERFSLILESASTNQTSMYLCASSRRDIANSYEQYFGPGTRLTVT.

The rearrangement uses TRBV27 and TRBJ2-1; no reliable D call. The germline V and J ends were trimmed by 3 bases and 0 bases, with 9 bases remaining between them. The germline V gene has CDR1 MNHEY and CDR2 SMNVEV (reference sequence). This CDR3 has 15 amino acids. CDR3 protein: CASSFPESSYNEQFF. For the CDR3, the DNA is TGTGCCAGCAGTTTCCCTGAGAGCTCCTACAATGAGCAGTTCTTC.

Only one count was recorded for this clone. The chain recombines TRBV16 with TRBJ2-3; 8 bases align to TRBD1. The germline V gene has CDR1 KGHSY and CDR2 FQNENV. V was pared by 4 bases and J by 3 bases, with 9 bases of the junction left unmatched. There are 16 residues in the CDR3. This CDR3 is CASSPGDRFETDTQYF. In DNA form, the CDR3 reads TGTGCCAGCAGCCCGGGGGACAGGTTTGAGACAGATACGCAGTATTTT.

In nucleotides, the CDR3 is TGTGCTAGTGTCTCGCCAGGGGTCGAGCAGTACTTC. Translation: CASVSPGVEQYF. The chain is built from TRBV12-5 and TRBJ2-7, with D perhaps TRBD1 (6 bases). Trimming removed 7 bases from V and 6 bases from J, with 13 bases in between. The germline V gene has CDR1 LGHNT and CDR2 FRNRAP. The CDR3 spans 12 residues.

The chain's CDR3 is CASNQGTSGSPSYEQYF. CDR3 sequence (DNA): TGTGCCAGCAATCAAGGGACTAGCGGGAGTCCCTCCTACGAGCAGTACTTC. The chain carries TRBV27 and TRBJ2-7; TRBD2 agrees at 14 bases. The J segment lost 0 bases and the V segment lost 7 bases, leaving 8 bases of the junction unmatched. The CDR3 consists of 17 residues. Germline V gene lookup returns CDR1 MNHEY and CDR2 SMNVEV (reference sequence).

This chain joins TRBV4-3 and TRBJ2-1; 9 positions agree with TRBD2. Germline lookup yields CDR1 LGHNA and CDR2 YSLEER. The CDR3 is 16 residues long. J gave up 5 bases and V 4 bases, and 9 bases lay outside the gene matches. CDR3 loop: CASSPRPREGHNEQFF. The CDR3 DNA follows: TGCGCCAGCAGCCCGAGGCCGCGGGAGGGCCACAATGAGCAGTTCTTC.

This clone was counted once. V is TRBV7-2 and J is TRBJ2-1; TRBD2 agrees at 15 bases. Trimming removed 4 bases from V and 6 bases from J; junction bases left unmatched: 13. This CDR3 contains 19 residues. Germline V gives CDR1 SGHTA, CDR2 FQGNSA. CDR3 amino acids: CASSSTGLAGGPQINEQFF. The CDR3 DNA is TGTGCCAGCAGCTCAACCGGACTAGCGGGAGGGCCTCAAATCAATGAGCAGTTCTTC.

The genes are TRBV28 and TRBJ1-1; D is unresolved. The CDR3 spans 11 residues. Trimming removed 6 bases at V and 7 bases at J, with 9 bases between. Germline CDR1 is MDHEN and CDR2 is SYDVKM. CDR3 nucleotides: TGTGCCAGCAGACGATCGGGTGAAGCTTTCTTT. It encodes CASRRSGEAFF.

The chain carries TRBV25-1 and TRBJ1-3; 7 bases map to TRBD1. The J segment lost 8 bases and the V segment lost 7 bases, leaving 14 bases of the junction unmatched. From germline, CDR1 is MGHDK and CDR2 SYGVNS. The CDR3 has 15 amino acids. The CDR3, as DNA: TGTGCCAGCACCCGAGGAGGCAGGGGGGAAGACACCATATATTTT. It is translated as CASTRGGRGEDTIYF.

CDR3 in DNA: TGTGCCAGCAGCATGACAGGGGGGCCCTCCTACGAGCAGTACTTC. Translation: CASSMTGGPSYEQYF. The V call is TRBV7-9, the J call TRBJ2-7, with 9 bases aligning to TRBD1. The V segment lost 5 bases and the J segment 0 bases; nucleotides outside the gene matches: 5. The germline V gene has CDR1 SEHNR and CDR2 FQNEAQ (reference sequence). CDR3 length equals 15 residues.

The chain links TRBV15 to TRBJ1-5; tentatively, D is TRBD1 (6 bases). The CDR3 sequence is 13 residues long. With 8 bases removed from V and 6 bases from J, the gap between germline ends came to 14 bases. Germline assignment: CDR1 LNHNV and CDR2 YYDKDF (reference sequence). The CDR3 DNA reads as TGTGCCACCGGGAACAGGGCTGGTCAGCCCCAGCATTTT. As protein: CATGNRAGQPQHF.

The gene calls are TRBV27 and TRBJ2-1; a possible D gene is TRBD1 (7 bases). The CDR3 is 15 residues long. Germline CDR1 is MNHEY and CDR2 is SMNVEV (reference sequence). V lost 6 bases and J 5 bases, leaving 17 bases between the germline ends. CDR3 region: CASSGGTEENNEQFF. CDR3 DNA sequence: TGTGCCAGCAGCGGCGGGACAGAGGAGAACAATGAGCAGTTCTTC.